A selection of T cell receptor beta chains follows, all from one sample in a study of blood T cell repertoires in COVID-19. Method: immunoSEQ multiplex PCR; TCRdb's copy keeps in-frame clones and lacks some. The table has roughly 96,000 clones, 80% to 85% seen once. The source material was peripheral blood. These receptors all stem from a man aged 55 to 69 with acute or convalescent COVID-19. CDR3s include the opening cysteine and the closing phenylalanine or tryptophan. D genes are given only for firm matches. Clone size appears in some rows only: once, few, many, or a class for an expanded clone.

J gene | D gene | clone size | V gene | CDR3 DNA | CDR3 protein
TRBJ1-1 | NA | NA | TRBV19 | TGTGCCAGTAGTATCCCCAGCAGGGGAGGGGTAGCTTTCTTT | CASSIPSRGGVAFF
TRBJ2-1 | NA | NA | TRBV21-1 | TGTGCCAGCAGCAAAGAGAAACTAGCGGGAGGGCCCCACAATGAGCAGTTCTTC | CASSKEKLAGGPHNEQFF
TRBJ1-2 | TRBD1 | NA | TRBV5-8 | TGTGCCAGCAGCTTGCCCGACAGGGGAGTTTACTATGGCTACACCTTC | CASSLPDRGVYYGYTF
TRBJ1-2 | NA | NA | TRBV7-3 | TGTGCCAGCAGCCTCGCTCCGGGCTATGGCTACACCTTC | CASSLAPGYGYTF
TRBJ1-4 | TRBD1 | NA | TRBV7-2 | TGTGCCAGCAGCCAACGGACAGGGAATGAAAAACTGTTTTTT | CASSQRTGNEKLFF
TRBJ1-3 | NA | NA | TRBV18 | TGTGCCAGCTCACCCCCAGGGGCCGTACTCTCTGGAAACACCATATATTTT | CASSPPGAVLSGNTIYF
TRBJ1-2 | NA | NA | TRBV5-1 | TGCGCCAGCAGCTTGGAAATCGGGAATGGCTACACCTTC | CASSLEIGNGYTF
TRBJ2-1 | NA | few | TRBV7-7 | TGTGCCAGCAGCTCAGGCCGGGGGAAATACAATGAGCAGTTCTTC | CASSSGRGKYNEQFF
TRBJ1-2 | NA | NA | TRBV25-1 | TGTGCCAGTCAGGGATTTCTCAACTATGGCTACACCTTC | CASQGFLNYGYTF
TRBJ1-1 | TRBD1 | NA | TRBV19 | TGTGCCAGTAGTCGGACAGGACATTTGGAAGCTTTCTTT | CASSRTGHLEAFF
TRBJ1-2 | NA | NA | TRBV6-5 | TGTGCCAGCAGTTTGGGAGGCATCTACGGCTACACCTTC | CASSLGGIYGYTF
TRBJ2-2 | NA | once | TRBV7-9 | TGTGCCAGCAGCTTAACAGGAAACACCGGGGAGCTGTTTTTT | CASSLTGNTGELFF
TRBJ1-1 | NA | NA | TRBV11-3 | TGTGCCAGCAGCCGCCGAGAGGGAACCACTGAAGCTTTCTTT | CASSRREGTTEAFF
TRBJ2-7 | TRBD2 | NA | TRBV2 | TGTGCCAGCTCGGGACTAGCGGTTAGCTCCTACGAGCAGTACTTC | CASSGLAVSSYEQYF